The entry below gives a single T cell receptor beta chain sequence along with its context. The record originates from a study of blood T cell repertoires in COVID-19. Study overall: Some COVID-19 samples were acute and others convalescent; all came from the United States, Italy and Spain. PBMCs, B-cell-depleted T cells, or T cells were the source of the cDNA or gDNA that made up the material.

The V gene lost 0 bases and the J gene lost 4 bases, with 13 bases spanning the gap. The CDR3 is 16 amino acids. Germline assignment: CDR1 MNHNS and CDR2 SASEGT. In the study's own analysis: Estimates of nucleated cell counts were drawn from the amplification of reference gene primers. The data were produced by immunoSEQ multiplex PCR, yet TCRdb's version contains in-frame clones alone and is incomplete. V and J calls and clone size follow that table, whereas D and trimming were derived from the DNA. This repertoire shows 87,000 or so clones, under 85% found once; its top ten account for about 2.1%. This clonotype was sampled from a woman between 65 and 79 years old with acute or convalescent COVID-19. Sample: peripheral blood. The chain recombines TRBV6-1 with TRBJ2-1, with D possibly matching TRBD2 (5 bases). Written as DNA, the CDR3 is TGTGCCAGCAGTGAAGCGAGGGCGCGTAATTACAATGAGCAGTTCTTC. Translation: CASSEARARNYNEQFF.